The subject of this entry is one T cell receptor beta chain. What it binds is unknown. An Oncomine TCR Beta short-read assay was used to sequence the DNA from cultured CD4+ T cells. Via MiXCR, TCRdb re-called the PCR reads, giving one row per CDR3 protein. The sample has under 20,000 distinct CDR3 sequences, 42% seen once; the top ten hold approximately 22%. The treatment is: roughly 11-day PBMC culture with coronavirus spike peptide pools or control peptides (ViraFEST assay). This specimen belongs to a study of vaccination and CD4 T cells after COVID-19. Study as a whole: Two of the convalescents were Hispanic, and convalescents were six males and four females. Blood was drawn a median roughly 68 days post second dose, range 14 to 241. With a range of 35 to 161, the median interval from diagnosis to drawing post-COVID samples was about 100 days.

The sequenced material came from cultured CD4+ T cells from blood. The sequence was obtained from a human donor with COVID-19.

The CDR3 spells CASSKAPQTTIYTGELFF. As DNA, the CDR3 is TGTGCCAGCAGCAAAGCGCCGCAGACTACAATCTACACCGGGGAGCTGTTTTTT. This chain links TRBV21-1 with TRBJ2-2; the table's D call, TRBD2, has no DNA check behind it. TRBV21-1 is tagged as a pseudogene. CDR3 length: 18 amino acids.